The rows below give T cell receptor beta chains drawn from one sample of a study of blood T cells in healthy people across ages. TCRdb reprocessed the 5' RACE reads via MiXCR and lists one record per CDR3 protein. The data hold 1,100,000 or so distinct CDR3 sequences, with 40% to 45% observed a single time. Material for sequencing was blood. These receptors all come from a woman aged 55-69 years in good health. Both conserved end residues are part of each CDR3. A D gene is named only where the DNA matches it firmly. Clone size is shown for a subset of rows, as once, few, many or a class of expanded clone.

V gene	J gene	clone size	D gene	CDR3 protein	CDR3 DNA
TRBV5-1	TRBJ2-1	once	.	CASSPTGPIDEQFF	TGCGCCAGCAGCCCAACGGGACCCATCGATGAGCAGTTCTTC
TRBV29-1	TRBJ2-4	few	.	CSVLGLAKKNIQYF	TGCAGCGTTCTTGGGCTAGCGAAGAAAAACATTCAGTACTTC
TRBV6-5	TRBJ1-2	once	.	CASSYTAGPASFGYTF	TGTGCCAGCAGTTACACCGCGGGACCGGCAAGTTTTGGCTACACCTTC
TRBV7-9	TRBJ2-5	.	.	CASSLDPAPQETQYF	TGTGCCAGCAGCTTAGACCCGGCCCCCCAAGAGACCCAGTACTTC
TRBV3-1	TRBJ2-4	.	.	CASSLKARIQYF	TGTGCCAGCAGCCTAAAGGCCCGAATTCAGTACTTC
TRBV29-1	TRBJ1-5	many	.	CSVAGSNQPQHF	TGCAGCGTTGCAGGGAGCAATCAGCCCCAGCATTTT
TRBV14	TRBJ2-7	few	TRBD2	CASSQDRGRPYEQYF	TGTGCCAGCAGCCAAGACCGCGGGAGGCCCTACGAGCAGTACTTC
TRBV3-1	TRBJ2-1	.	TRBD2	CASSQRSTSVLFGSNEQFF	TGTGCCAGCAGCCAAAGGTCGACTAGCGTTCTATTCGGGTCCAATGAGCAGTTCTTC
TRBV5-1	TRBJ2-3	few	TRBD2	CASSGRLATDTQYF	TGCGCCAGCAGCGGACGACTAGCCACAGATACGCAGTATTTT
TRBV5-1	TRBJ1-1	few	TRBD1	CASSRRDRLKNTEAFF	TGCGCCAGCAGCCGACGGGACAGATTAAAGAACACTGAAGCTTTCTTT
TRBV14	TRBJ2-1	many	TRBD2	CASSRLPGTSGNNEQFF	TGTGCCAGCAGCCGGCTTCCCGGGACTAGCGGGAACAATGAGCAGTTCTTC
TRBV6-1	TRBJ2-3	few	TRBD1	CASSEKLYRTGGNTDTQYF	TGTGCCAGCAGTGAAAAGCTTTACCGGACAGGGGGGAACACAGATACGCAGTATTTT
TRBV7-9	TRBJ2-1	few	TRBD2	CASSLNGGSSYNEQFF	TGTGCCAGCAGCTTAAACGGCGGGAGCTCCTACAATGAGCAGTTCTTC
TRBV12-3/TRBV12-4	TRBJ2-1	.	.	CASSLALGALRNEQFF	TGTGCCAGCAGTTTGGCGTTGGGGGCTCTGAGGAATGAGCAGTTCTTC
TRBV28	TRBJ2-1	.	.	CASSAFSRGGNEQFF	TGTGCCAGCAGTGCCTTTAGCCGTGGGGGTAATGAGCAGTTCTTC
TRBV9	TRBJ2-3	many	TRBD2	CASSQQRTSKDTQYF	TGTGCCAGCAGCCAACAAAGGACTAGCAAAGATACGCAGTATTTT
TRBV29-1	TRBJ2-5	.	TRBD1	CSVQGQGFETQYF	TGCAGCGTTCAGGGACAGGGCTTCGAGACCCAGTACTTC
TRBV5-5	TRBJ1-2	.	.	CASSLSARSYGYTF	TGTGCCAGCAGCTTATCAGCACGCAGCTATGGCTACACCTTC
TRBV4-2	TRBJ2-7	.	.	CASSPGVGKQYF	TGTGCCAGCAGCCCAGGCGTAGGGAAACAGTACTTC
TRBV7-2	TRBJ2-1	.	TRBD1	CASSFRTGTNEQFF	TGTGCCAGCAGCTTTCGGACAGGGACCAATGAGCAGTTCTTC
TRBV6-5	TRBJ2-7	.	TRBD2	CASSYSIGTSAYNEQYF	TGTGCCAGCAGTTACTCGATAGGGACTAGCGCCTACAATGAGCAGTACTTC
TRBV5-1	TRBJ2-7	.	.	CASSLTGRGAYEQYF	TGCGCCAGCAGCTTAACTGGGCGGGGAGCCTACGAGCAGTACTTC
TRBV9	TRBJ2-1	.	.	CASSVVGVSYNEQFF	TGTGCCAGCAGCGTAGTTGGGGTCTCCTACAATGAGCAGTTCTTC
TRBV5-5	TRBJ2-7	many	TRBD2	CASSLGTSGIYEQYF	TGTGCCAGCAGCTTAGGGACTAGCGGGATCTACGAGCAGTACTTC
TRBV6-6	TRBJ1-2	.	.	CASSYKGDGYTF	TGTGCCAGCAGTTACAAGGGCGACGGCTACACCTTC
TRBV7-8	TRBJ2-7	few	.	CASSLHDYEQYF	TGTGCCAGCAGCTTACACGACTACGAGCAGTACTTC
TRBV2	TRBJ1-4	.	.	CASSVRGEKLFF	TGTGCCAGCAGTGTTAGGGGTGAAAAACTGTTTTTT
TRBV10-3	TRBJ2-1	.	TRBD2	CAISEVPVLAGDNEQFF	TGTGCCATCAGTGAAGTCCCGGTTTTAGCGGGAGACAATGAGCAGTTCTTC
TRBV7-9	TRBJ2-7	.	TRBD1	CASSLGTGQFEQYF	TGTGCCAGCAGCCTCGGGACAGGCCAGTTCGAGCAGTACTTC
TRBV2	TRBJ2-7	few	.	CANRGAVYEQYF	TGTGCCAACCGGGGGGCAGTCTACGAGCAGTACTTC
TRBV12-5	TRBJ2-5	.	TRBD1	CASGQGQGKGETQYF	TGTGCTAGTGGTCAGGGACAGGGGAAGGGAGAGACCCAGTACTTC
TRBV11-2	TRBJ1-4	.	.	CASTPRQQHGEKLFF	TGTGCCAGCACCCCCCGTCAGCAACATGGGGAAAAACTGTTTTTT
TRBV28	TRBJ2-5	.	.	CASSPTGFQETQYF	TGTGCCAGCAGTCCAACGGGATTTCAAGAGACCCAGTACTTC
TRBV7-9	TRBJ1-5	.	TRBD1	CASSLGTGTDQPQHF	TGTGCCAGCAGCTTAGGGACAGGCACCGATCAGCCCCAGCATTTT
TRBV20-1	TRBJ2-7	.	.	CSARTSGRDLPYEQYF	TGCAGTGCTAGAACGAGTGGACGGGACCTCCCCTACGAGCAGTACTTC
TRBV20-1	TRBJ2-5	.	TRBD2	CSARSPSGRSQETQYF	TGCAGTGCTAGATCCCCTAGCGGGAGAAGCCAAGAGACCCAGTACTTC
TRBV7-2	TRBJ2-1	once	TRBD2	CASSESGGKYNEQFF	TGTGCCAGCAGCGAGTCGGGGGGTAAATACAATGAGCAGTTCTTC
TRBV7-2	TRBJ2-1	.	.	CASSIDRNNEQFF	TGTGCCAGCAGCATTGACAGGAACAATGAGCAGTTCTTC
TRBV10-3	TRBJ2-3	.	.	CAISDFGLRAGTDTQYF	TGTGCCATCAGTGATTTCGGGCTTCGCGCCGGAACAGATACGCAGTATTTT
TRBV5-6	TRBJ2-5	.	.	CASSLRPTGTVYNEQYF	TGTGCCAGCAGCTTGAGGCCAACGGGGACCGTTTACAATGAGCAGTACTTC
TRBV20-1	TRBJ2-7	.	TRBD2	CSAPLSGSRGYEQYF	TGCAGTGCTCCCCTTAGCGGGAGTAGAGGCTACGAGCAGTACTTC
TRBV6-6	TRBJ2-5	.	TRBD2	CASSQGLVNEQYF	TGTGCCAGCAGCCAGGGACTAGTGAATGAACAGTACTTC
TRBV20-1	TRBJ2-3	.	TRBD2	CSAGRTSGHTDTQYF	TGCAGTGCTGGAAGGACTAGCGGACACACAGATACGCAGTATTTT
TRBV7-9	TRBJ1-5	.	TRBD1	CASSPGGAGQPQHF	TGTGCCAGCAGCCCAGGGGGGGCAGGTCAGCCCCAGCATTTT
TRBV7-8	TRBJ2-6	few	TRBD1	CASSLAPIYRDRTSGANVLTF	TGTGCCAGCAGCTTAGCACCAATCTACCGGGACAGGACCTCTGGGGCCAACGTCCTGACTTTC
TRBV29-1	TRBJ2-7	few	.	CSVLWTPYEQYF	TGCAGCGTTCTCTGGACCCCCTACGAGCAGTACTTC
TRBV10-2	TRBJ2-1	.	TRBD2	CASSAERDYTSSYNEQFF	TGCGCCAGCAGTGCTGAACGGGACTACACGAGCTCCTACAATGAGCAGTTCTTC
TRBV4-1	TRBJ2-7	.	TRBD2	CASSQEASGYYEQYF	TGCGCCAGCAGCCAAGAGGCTAGCGGCTACTACGAGCAGTACTTC
TRBV6-1	TRBJ2-5	.	TRBD2	CASSEGLAGATEQYF	TGTGCCAGCAGTGAAGGGCTAGCGGGAGCGACGGAGCAGTACTTC